This T cell receptor (beta chain) was sequenced in a study of human T cells and chemical hapten exposure. Study overall: DPC 0.01% went on the upper back by patch test, with reading at 6 days. Patients, a majority of them female, were diagnosed with alopecia areata, totalis or universalis. Study observations and caveats: Positively correlated with patch test score were the counts of PT1 expanded TCRs.

Germline V gene data show CDR1 as SGHNT and CDR2 as YYREEE (reference sequence). This CDR3 spans 15 amino acids. The V segment lost 0 bases and the J segment 5 bases; nucleotides outside the gene matches: 5. The time point denotes: patch test 1, 2 weeks after DPC sensitization. Noted treatment: therapeutic diphenylcyclopropenone sensitization with weekly scalp DPC. Extraction yielded total RNA from whole blood (unfractionated). This clonotype appeared many times. Its antigen is as yet unknown. TCRdb recomputed calls from the RACE reads with MiXCR, one row per CDR3 protein. The table has fewer than 500,000 distinct CDR3 sequences, nearly 5% seen once.

The TCR was taken from a woman between 45 and 60 years old with alopecia areata. Some clones in this sample may be carry-over from other donors' samples. The sample consisted of whole blood, taken in connection with sensitization to the hapten diphenylcyclopropenone (DPC). The V call is TRBV5-4, the J call TRBJ2-5, with TRBD1 matching 9 bases. CDR3 region: CASSLVQGAGETQYF. The CDR3 DNA reads as TGTGCCAGCAGCTTGGTACAGGGGGCTGGCGAGACCCAGTACTTC.